A single sample is the source of the 2 T cell receptor beta chains below, sequenced in a study of cytomegalovirus exposure and HLA in healthy donors. 60 Vbeta and 13 Jbeta primers were used in PCR. The repertoire was sequenced with immunoSEQ multiplex PCR; TCRdb's copy has only in-frame clones and lacks some. The sample has 150,000 or so clones, approximately 72% seen once. The sequencing input was PBMCs. These receptors were taken from a human donor in good health.

This clone was seen a single time. The V gene is TRBV4-3, the J gene TRBJ1-2; 8 nucleotides agree with TRBD1. The CDR3 contains 15 residues. Germline assignment: CDR1 LGHNA and CDR2 YSLEER. V shed 1 base and J 8 bases; nucleotides not matched to a gene: 9. CDR3 loop: CASSQGPTGVEGYTF. CDR3 coding DNA: TGCGCCAGCAGCCAAGGGCCGACAGGGGTAGAAGGCTACACCTTC.

CDR3: CASSPGVLNGYTF. The CDR3 DNA reads TGTGCCAGCAGTCCAGGGGTCTTGAATGGCTACACCTTC. This rearrangement joins TRBV25-1 to TRBJ1-2; a possible D gene is TRBD1 (6 bases). CDR1 and CDR2 (germline): MGHDK, SYGVNS. Trimming cost V 5 bases and J 6 bases, with 13 bases left between them. The CDR3 covers 13 residues.